This T cell receptor (beta chain) was retrieved from a study of blood T cell repertoires in COVID-19. Across the whole study: The United States, Italy and Spain provided the acute and convalescent COVID-19 samples. T cells, B-cell-depleted T cells, or PBMCs provided the cDNA or gDNA that served as material.

Per germline, CDR1 MDHEN and CDR2 SYDVKM. V was clipped by 3 bases and J by 5 bases; unmatched bases: 9. This CDR3 is 16 amino acids long. In the original workflow: Amplifying reference gene primers gave estimates of nucleated cell counts. Only in-frame clones appear in the TCRdb table, and some are missing; sequencing was by immunoSEQ multiplex PCR. V, J and clone size reflect that table, while D and trimming were determined from the DNA. The table has some 500,000 clones, 85% to 90% seen once. Seattle's enrolled individuals joined amid active infection and were then monitored longitudinally. This TCR was recovered from a woman in her fifties or sixties with COVID-19, enrolled during active disease. Material for sequencing was peripheral blood. The chain is built from TRBV28 and TRBJ1-3, with 8 bases identical to TRBD1. The CDR3 region has the DNA TGTGCCAGCAGTTTGTCGGGCAGGGGGCGCAGAAACACCATATATTTT. Translation: CASSLSGRGRRNTIYF.